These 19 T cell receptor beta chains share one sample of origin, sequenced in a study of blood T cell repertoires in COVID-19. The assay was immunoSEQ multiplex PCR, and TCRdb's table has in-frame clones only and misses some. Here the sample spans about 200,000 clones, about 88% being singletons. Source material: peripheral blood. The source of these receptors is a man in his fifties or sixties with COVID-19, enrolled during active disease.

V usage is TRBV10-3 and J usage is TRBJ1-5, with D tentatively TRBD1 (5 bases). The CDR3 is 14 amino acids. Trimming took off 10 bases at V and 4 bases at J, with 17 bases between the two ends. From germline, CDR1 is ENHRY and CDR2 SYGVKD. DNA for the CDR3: TGTGCCAGTAATATGGAGGGACCAAATCAGCCCCAGCATTTT. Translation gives CASNMEGPNQPQHF.

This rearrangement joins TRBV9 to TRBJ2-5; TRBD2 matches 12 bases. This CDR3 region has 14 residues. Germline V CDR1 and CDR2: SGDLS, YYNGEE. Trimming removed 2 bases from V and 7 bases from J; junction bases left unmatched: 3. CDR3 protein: CASSVTSGSTTQYF. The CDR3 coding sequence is TGTGCCAGCAGCGTGACTAGCGGGAGTACGACCCAGTACTTC.

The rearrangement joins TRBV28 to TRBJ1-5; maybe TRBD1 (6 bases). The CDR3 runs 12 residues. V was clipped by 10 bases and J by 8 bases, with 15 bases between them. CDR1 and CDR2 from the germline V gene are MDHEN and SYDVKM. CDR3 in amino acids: CAIPQGPEPQHF. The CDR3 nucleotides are TGTGCCATCCCACAGGGACCTGAGCCCCAGCATTTT.

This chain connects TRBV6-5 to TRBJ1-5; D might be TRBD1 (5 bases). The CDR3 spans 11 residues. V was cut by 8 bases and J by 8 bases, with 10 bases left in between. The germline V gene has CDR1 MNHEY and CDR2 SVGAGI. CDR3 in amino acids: CASQGSKPQHF. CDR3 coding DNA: TGTGCCAGCCAGGGCTCTAAGCCCCAGCATTTT.

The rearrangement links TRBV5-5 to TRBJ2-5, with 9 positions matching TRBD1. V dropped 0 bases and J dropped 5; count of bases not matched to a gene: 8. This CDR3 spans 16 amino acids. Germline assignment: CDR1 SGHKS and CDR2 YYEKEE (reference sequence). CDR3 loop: CASSLGPGQGRETQYF. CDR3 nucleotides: TGTGCCAGCAGCTTGGGGCCGGGACAGGGTCGTGAGACCCAGTACTTC. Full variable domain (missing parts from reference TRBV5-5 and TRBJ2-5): DAGVTQSPTHLIKTRGQQVTLRCSPISGHKSVSWYQQVLGQGPQFIFQYYEKEERGRGNFPDRFSARQFPNYSSELNVNALLLGDSALYLCASSLGPGQGRETQYFGPGTRLLVL.

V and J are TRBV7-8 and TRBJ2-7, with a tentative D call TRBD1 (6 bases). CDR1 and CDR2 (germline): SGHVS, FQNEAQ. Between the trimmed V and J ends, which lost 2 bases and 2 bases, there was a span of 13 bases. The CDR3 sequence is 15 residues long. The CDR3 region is CASSLPPGTPYEQYF. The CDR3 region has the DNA TGTGCCAGCAGCTTACCCCCAGGGACACCCTACGAGCAGTACTTC.

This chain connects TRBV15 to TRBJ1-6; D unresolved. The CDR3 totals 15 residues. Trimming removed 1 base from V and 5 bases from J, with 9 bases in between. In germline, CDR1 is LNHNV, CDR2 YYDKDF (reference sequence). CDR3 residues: CATSRGTGNNSPLHF. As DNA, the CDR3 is TGTGCCACCAGCAGAGGGACTGGGAATAATTCACCCCTCCACTTT.

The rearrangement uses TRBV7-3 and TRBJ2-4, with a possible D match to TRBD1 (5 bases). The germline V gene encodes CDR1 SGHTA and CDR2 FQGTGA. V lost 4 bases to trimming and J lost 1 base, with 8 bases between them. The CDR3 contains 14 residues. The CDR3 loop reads CASSSQGAKNIQYF. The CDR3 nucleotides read TGTGCCAGCAGCTCCCAGGGTGCCAAAAACATTCAGTACTTC.

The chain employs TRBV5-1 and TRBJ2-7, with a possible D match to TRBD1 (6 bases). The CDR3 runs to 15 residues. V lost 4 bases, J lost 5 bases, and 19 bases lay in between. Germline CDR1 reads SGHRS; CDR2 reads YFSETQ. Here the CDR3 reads CASSGGGQGPDEQYF. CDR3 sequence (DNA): TGCGCCAGCAGCGGGGGCGGGCAGGGTCCCGACGAGCAGTACTTC.

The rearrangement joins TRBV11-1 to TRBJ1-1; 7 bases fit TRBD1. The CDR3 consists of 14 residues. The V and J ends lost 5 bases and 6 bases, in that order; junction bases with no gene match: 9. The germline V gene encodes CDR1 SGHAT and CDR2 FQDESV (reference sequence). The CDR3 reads CASSQTTGAAEAFF. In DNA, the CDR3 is TGTGCCAGCAGCCAAACCACAGGGGCCGCTGAAGCTTTCTTT.

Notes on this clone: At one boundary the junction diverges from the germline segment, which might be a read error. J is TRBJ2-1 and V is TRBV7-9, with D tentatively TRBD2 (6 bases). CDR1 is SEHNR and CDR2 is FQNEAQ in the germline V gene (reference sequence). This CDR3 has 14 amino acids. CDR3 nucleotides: TGTGCCAGCAGCTTAGCACCATCGGGAGTGAACAAAGTCTTC. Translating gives CASSLAPSGVNKVF.

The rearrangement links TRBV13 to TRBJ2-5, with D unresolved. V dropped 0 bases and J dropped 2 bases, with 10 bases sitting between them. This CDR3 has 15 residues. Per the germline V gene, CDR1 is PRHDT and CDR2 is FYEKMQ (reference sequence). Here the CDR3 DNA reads TGTGCCAGCAGCTTAGGCCTGTCAGAACAAGAGACCCAGTACTTC. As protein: CASSLGLSEQETQYF.

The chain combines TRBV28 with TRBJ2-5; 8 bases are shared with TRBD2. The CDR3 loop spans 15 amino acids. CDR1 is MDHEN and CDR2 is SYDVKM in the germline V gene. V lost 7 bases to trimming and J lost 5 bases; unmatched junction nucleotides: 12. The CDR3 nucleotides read TGTGCCAGCACCCTAGCCGCTACGGGAGGGGAGACCCAGTACTTC. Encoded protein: CASTLAATGGETQYF.

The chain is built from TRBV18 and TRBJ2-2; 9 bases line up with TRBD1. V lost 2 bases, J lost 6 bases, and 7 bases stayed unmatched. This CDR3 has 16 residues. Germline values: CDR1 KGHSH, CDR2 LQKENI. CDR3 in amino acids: CASSPLSDRGAGELFF. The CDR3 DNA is TGTGCCAGCTCACCATTATCGGACAGGGGAGCCGGGGAGCTGTTTTTT. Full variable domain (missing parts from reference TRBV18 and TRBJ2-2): NAGVMQNPRHLVRRRGQEARLRCSPMKGHSHVYWYRQLPEEGLKFMVYLQKENIIDESGMPKERFSAEFPKEGPSILRIQQVVRGDSAAYFCASSPLSDRGAGELFFGEGSRLTVL.

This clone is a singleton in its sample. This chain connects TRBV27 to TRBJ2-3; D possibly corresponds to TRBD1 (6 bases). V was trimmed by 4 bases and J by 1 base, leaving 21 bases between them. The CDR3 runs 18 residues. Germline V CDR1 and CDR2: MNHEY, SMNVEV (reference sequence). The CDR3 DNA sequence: TGTGCCAGCAGTTCAGGACAGAGCTTCCCACGAGGCACAGATACGCAGTATTTT. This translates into CASSSGQSFPRGTDTQYF.

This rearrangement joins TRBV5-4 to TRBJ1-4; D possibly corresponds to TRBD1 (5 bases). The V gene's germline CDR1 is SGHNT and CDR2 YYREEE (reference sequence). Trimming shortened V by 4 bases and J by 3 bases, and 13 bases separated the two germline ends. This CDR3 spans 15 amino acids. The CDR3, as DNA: TGTGCCAGCAGCGACGGGGGAGGGTCTAATGAAAAACTGTTTTTT. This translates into CASSDGGGSNEKLFF.

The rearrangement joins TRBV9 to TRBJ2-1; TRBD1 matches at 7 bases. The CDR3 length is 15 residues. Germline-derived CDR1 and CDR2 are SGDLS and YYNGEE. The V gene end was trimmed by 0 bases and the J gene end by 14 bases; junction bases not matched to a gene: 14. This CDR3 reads CASSVEGQEPLVEFF. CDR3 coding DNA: TGTGCCAGCAGCGTAGAAGGACAGGAACCCCTGGTGGAGTTCTTC.

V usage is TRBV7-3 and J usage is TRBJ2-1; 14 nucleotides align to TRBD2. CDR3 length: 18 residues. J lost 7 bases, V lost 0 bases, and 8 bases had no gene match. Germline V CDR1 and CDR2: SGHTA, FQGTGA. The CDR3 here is CASSLTGTSGRKGNEQFF. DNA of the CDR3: TGTGCCAGCAGCTTAACCGGGACTAGCGGGAGAAAGGGTAATGAGCAGTTCTTC.

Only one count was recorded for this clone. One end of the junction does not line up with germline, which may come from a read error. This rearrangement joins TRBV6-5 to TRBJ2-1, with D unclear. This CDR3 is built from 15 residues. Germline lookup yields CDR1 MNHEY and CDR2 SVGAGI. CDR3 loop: CASSDSLNPFGEQFF. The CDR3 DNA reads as TGTGCCAGCAGTGACTCCCTAAACCCCTTCGGTGAGCAGTTCTTC.